The T cell receptor (beta chain) described here comes from a study of blood T cell repertoires in COVID-19. Per the study methods: Reference gene primer amplification gave estimated nucleated cell counts. Sequencing used immunoSEQ multiplex PCR; TCRdb keeps in-frame clones, though not all of them. V, J and clone size are taken as reported in that table, and D and trimming were inferred from the DNA itself. The data show some 29,000 clones, nearly 90% seen once. Germline V gene data show CDR1 as SEHNR and CDR2 as FQNEAQ (reference sequence). The CDR3 length is 13 residues. V lost 3 bases to trimming and J lost 2 bases, with 7 bases between them.

The V and J genes are TRBV7-9 and TRBJ2-5; no clear D. This receptor was identified in a human donor in a cohort sampled during active COVID-19. Sequenced sample: peripheral blood. The CDR3 is CASSFSFQETQYF. CDR3 bases: TGTGCCAGCAGCTTTAGTTTTCAAGAGACCCAGTACTTC.